Below, 16 T cell receptor beta chains from the same sample are listed, as sequenced in a study of blood T cell repertoires in COVID-19. The method was immunoSEQ multiplex PCR; TCRdb's version includes in-frame clones alone and lacks a portion of them. The data show approximately 230,000 clones, around 90% seen once. Input material: peripheral blood. These receptors were taken from a man older than 75 with acute or convalescent COVID-19.

Turning to this clone: Other DNA sequences from this sample encode an identical CDR3 as well. This sequence joins TRBV18 and TRBJ2-1; tentatively, D is TRBD2 (5 bases). Trimming took 6 bases from V and 4 from J, leaving 16 bases between them. There are 15 residues in the CDR3. Germline V gives CDR1 KGHSH, CDR2 LQKENI. In nucleotides, the CDR3 is TGTGCCAGCTCTCCCCTTAAGGGAGTGTACAATGAGCAGTTCTTC. Encoded protein: CASSPLKGVYNEQFF.

The chain uses TRBV9 and TRBJ2-5; 13 nucleotides line up with TRBD2. This CDR3 spans 17 amino acids. Germline V CDR1 and CDR2: SGDLS, YYNGEE. The V gene end was trimmed by 4 bases and the J gene end by 5 bases; junction bases not matched to a gene: 11. The CDR3 DNA reads as TGTGCCAGCAGCAGCGGGACTAGCGGGATAGGCAGGGAGACCCAGTACTTC. This translates into CASSSGTSGIGRETQYF.

The chain carries TRBV11-2 and TRBJ2-1, with TRBD1 matching over 7 bases. J was trimmed by 9 bases and V by 1 base; bases with no gene match: 0. The CDR3 spans 12 residues. Looked up from germline, CDR1 is SGHAT and CDR2 is FQNNGV. CDR3 bases: TGTGCCAGCAGCTTAGGGACAGGTGAGCAGTTCTTC. Amino acids: CASSLGTGEQFF.

This clone was counted a few times. Additional DNA sequences in this sample encode the identical CDR3. The rearrangement joins TRBV4-2 to TRBJ1-5; TRBD1 matches 7 bases. V shed 4 bases, J shed 3 bases, and the junction held 6 bases outside the gene matches. The germline CDR1 and CDR2 sequences are LGHNA and YNFKEQ. CDR3 length: 15 residues. The CDR3 reads CASSPSTGDNQPQHF. CDR3 nucleotide sequence: TGTGCCAGCAGCCCATCAACAGGGGACAATCAGCCCCAGCATTTT.

The chain is built from TRBV4-3 and TRBJ1-6, with D unresolved. CDR1 and CDR2 (germline): LGHNA, YSLEER. V was clipped by 0 bases and J by 8 bases, with 8 bases between them. The CDR3 totals 14 residues. Here the CDR3 reads CASSQDLRDSPLHF. The CDR3 DNA reads as TGCGCCAGCAGCCAAGATTTGCGAGATTCACCCCTCCACTTT.

The chain has TRBV4-1 and TRBJ2-2; TRBD2 matches at 11 bases. CDR3 length equals 17 residues. From germline, CDR1 is MGHRA and CDR2 YSYEKL. Unmatched junction bases numbered 6, after V lost 1 base and J lost 5 bases. CDR3 in DNA: TGCGCCAGCAGCCAAGTGCTAGCGGGAGGTAGGACCGGGGAGCTGTTTTTT. As protein: CASSQVLAGGRTGELFF.

The chain recombines TRBV18 with TRBJ2-1; 7 nucleotides agree with TRBD1. This CDR3 has 13 residues. Germline loops: CDR1 KGHSH, CDR2 LQKENI. J gave up 7 bases and V 3 bases, and 3 bases lay outside the gene matches. CDR3 residues: CASSPTGLNEQFF. The DNA for the CDR3 is TGTGCCAGCTCACCGACAGGGTTGAATGAGCAGTTCTTC.

This clone occurred a few times. This chain connects TRBV5-1 to TRBJ2-7, with TRBD2 matching over 9 bases. This CDR3 region has 18 residues. Trimming removed 3 bases from V and 0 bases from J; junction bases left unmatched: 13. Germline V CDR1 and CDR2: SGHRS, YFSETQ. This CDR3 is CASSYLPPLAGSSYEQYF. The CDR3 DNA reads TGCGCCAGCAGCTACCTCCCTCCCCTAGCGGGATCCTCCTACGAGCAGTACTTC.

The chain combines TRBV4-1 with TRBJ1-5; no clear D gene. The CDR3 is 14 residues long. The V gene lost 1 base and the J gene lost 5 bases, with 9 bases spanning the gap. Germline CDR1 is MGHRA and CDR2 is YSYEKL. CDR3 residues: CASSQVDGDQPQHF. The CDR3 DNA reads TGCGCCAGCAGCCAAGTGGACGGGGATCAGCCCCAGCATTTT.

The chain combines TRBV10-2 with TRBJ2-5; D is ambiguous. The CDR3 runs 10 residues. Trimming removed 10 bases at V and 4 bases at J, with 7 bases between. CDR1 is WSHSY, CDR2 SAAADI, per germline. The chain's CDR3 is CATSGETQYF. Written as DNA, the CDR3 is TGCGCCACCTCCGGAGAGACCCAGTACTTC.

The rearrangement uses TRBV4-1 and TRBJ2-3, with a tentative D call TRBD2 (5 bases). CDR1 and CDR2 (germline): MGHRA, YSYEKL. V shed 0 bases and J shed 4 bases, with 5 bases lying between them. The CDR3 covers 13 residues. Written as DNA, the CDR3 is TGCGCCAGCAGCCAAGATAGCGCAGATACGCAGTATTTT. Translating it yields CASSQDSADTQYF.

This clone was observed once. V usage is TRBV5-8 and J usage is TRBJ1-2, with D maybe TRBD1 (5 bases). The ends were cut back, 5 bases at V and 7 bases at J, with 15 bases in the middle. This CDR3 comprises 13 residues. Germline CDR1 and CDR2: SGHTS and YDEGEE. CDR3 bases: TGTGCCAGCAGGAGACTTCAGGGAAGTGGCTACACCTTC. This codes for CASRRLQGSGYTF. Based on the CDR3 plus reference TRBV5-8 and TRBJ1-2, the full variable domain is EAGVTQSPTHLIKTRGQQATLRCSPISGHTSVYWYQQALGLGLQFLLWYDEGEERNRGNFPPRFSGRQFPNYSSELNVNALELEDSALYLCASRRLQGSGYTFGSGTRLTVV.

The chain uses TRBV19 and TRBJ2-3; the D gene is possibly TRBD2 (5 bases). The CDR3 spans 14 residues. V gave up 3 bases and J gave up 3 bases, with 10 bases separating them. Germline V CDR1 and CDR2: LNHDA, SQIVND (reference sequence). CDR3 nucleotide sequence: TGTGCCAGTAGTATCCGTGGGAGAACAGATACGCAGTATTTT. It encodes CASSIRGRTDTQYF.

The CDR3 reads CASKEVGMNTGELFF. The CDR3 coding sequence is TGTGCCAGTAAGGAGGTCGGGATGAACACCGGGGAGCTGTTTTTT. This chain links TRBV19 with TRBJ2-2, with D possibly matching TRBD2 (5 bases). V lost 7 bases and J 1 base, leaving 13 bases between the germline ends. The germline V gene encodes CDR1 LNHDA and CDR2 SQIVND (reference sequence). The CDR3 length is 15 residues. The variable domain in full, with the rest retrieved from reference TRBV19 and TRBJ2-2, is DGGITQSPKYLFRKEGQNVTLSCEQNLNHDAMYWYRQDPGQGLRLIYYSQIVNDFQKGDIAEGYSVSREKKESFPLTVTSAQKNPTAFYLCASKEVGMNTGELFFGEGSRLTVL.

Of note for this clone: The conserved closing phenylalanine or tryptophan is absent in this CDR3, likely reflecting a read error. No DNA is shown, since the ends of the CDR3 on it are uncertain; the CDR3 is the one TCRdb lists. V gene TRBV10-3 combines with J gene TRBJ1-2; the table names TRBD1, a call not compared with the DNA. Germline V gene sequence: CDR1 ENHRY, CDR2 SYGVKD. The CDR3 totals 12 residues, both ends included. The CDR3 protein is CAISESTRDRVV.

V usage is TRBV5-6 and J usage is TRBJ2-5; D might be TRBD2 (7 bases). V gave up 4 bases and J gave up 4 bases, with 14 bases separating them. Per germline, CDR1 SGHDT and CDR2 YYEEEE. This CDR3 has 14 residues. This CDR3 reads CASSRGATTETQYF. CDR3 in DNA: TGTGCCAGCAGCCGGGGGGCCACCACAGAGACCCAGTACTTC.